The 30 T cell receptor beta chains below were found in one sample sequenced in a study of blood T cell repertoires in COVID-19. The repertoire was sequenced with immunoSEQ multiplex PCR; TCRdb's copy has only in-frame clones and lacks some. The sample holds approximately 150,000 clones, approximately 87% seen once. Sequencing was done on a sample of peripheral blood. These receptors came from a man aged 50 or older who had recovered from COVID-19.

The chain has TRBV5-1 and TRBJ1-1, with a possible D match to TRBD1 (6 bases). V was cut by 2 bases and J by 4 bases, with 18 bases left in between. Looked up from germline, CDR1 is SGHRS and CDR2 is YFSETQ. The CDR3 is 16 residues long. CDR3 amino acids: CASSFEGVGVGTEAFF. CDR3 DNA: TGCGCCAGCAGCTTCGAGGGGGTAGGAGTGGGCACTGAAGCTTTCTTT.

This chain's CDR3 is CASSLARPSGGKKVYEQYF. The CDR3 nucleotides are TGTGCCAGCAGCTTAGCGAGGCCTAGCGGGGGGAAGAAGGTCTACGAGCAGTACTTC. This chain joins TRBV7-9 and TRBJ2-7; 11 bases match TRBD2. CDR3 length equals 19 residues. The germline CDR1 and CDR2 sequences are SEHNR and FQNEAQ (reference sequence). Trimming cost V 0 bases and J 3 bases; bases outside gene matches: 13.

The chain combines TRBV6-6 with TRBJ2-2; D is ambiguous. Germline loops: CDR1 MNHNY, CDR2 SVGAGI (reference sequence). CDR3 length equals 13 residues. Trimming took 4 bases from V and 4 from J, leaving 7 bases between them. CDR3 loop: CASSSTVTGELFF. The DNA of the CDR3 is TGTGCCAGCAGTTCGACTGTCACCGGGGAGCTGTTTTTT.

This clone was detected a few times. The chain employs TRBV19 and TRBJ1-1, with D maybe TRBD1 (5 bases). V lost 1 base, J lost 7 bases, and 13 bases lay in between. This CDR3 has 14 residues. The germline CDR1 and CDR2 sequences are LNHDA and SQIVND (reference sequence). CDR3 region: CASSIVRQMGEAFF. The CDR3 DNA reads as TGTGCCAGTAGTATAGTCAGACAGATGGGTGAAGCTTTCTTT. The full variable domain, with the rest looked up from reference TRBV19 and TRBJ1-1, is DGGITQSPKYLFRKEGQNVTLSCEQNLNHDAMYWYRQDPGQGLRLIYYSQIVNDFQKGDIAEGYSVSREKKESFPLTVTSAQKNPTAFYLCASSIVRQMGEAFFGQGTRLTVV.

The rearrangement joins TRBV4-3 to TRBJ1-2; D gene unclear. The germline gives CDR1 LGHNA, CDR2 YSLEER. V was clipped by 2 bases and J by 6 bases, with 10 bases between them. CDR3 length equals 13 residues. The CDR3 nucleotides are TGCGCCAGCAGCCAACGGGGATGGGATGGCTACACCTTC. This sequence encodes CASSQRGWDGYTF.

The chain joins TRBV6-5 to TRBJ2-7, with TRBD1 identical over 9 bases. The CDR3 is made up of 15 amino acids. The V and J ends lost 2 bases and 5 bases, in that order; junction bases with no gene match: 7. Germline assignment: CDR1 MNHEY and CDR2 SVGAGI. The CDR3 bases are TGTGCCAGCAGTTACCGTCCACAGGGGGCACACGAGCAGTACTTC. This gives the protein CASSYRPQGAHEQYF.

The V gene is TRBV6-6, the J gene TRBJ2-7; 8 bases line up with TRBD1. Germline CDR1 MNHNY, CDR2 SVGAGI (reference sequence). The CDR3 runs 11 residues. V dropped 9 bases and J dropped 7; count of bases not matched to a gene: 5. This chain's CDR3 is CASRQGKEQYF. As DNA, the CDR3 is TGTGCCAGTCGACAGGGGAAAGAGCAGTACTTC.

V usage is TRBV7-9 and J usage is TRBJ2-7, with D perhaps TRBD1 (8 bases). In germline, CDR1 is SEHNR, CDR2 FQNEAQ (reference sequence). The CDR3 is 16 residues long. Trimming stripped 0 bases from V and 0 bases from J, with 12 bases between. CDR3 sequence reads: CASSLAGGTGSYEQYF. Here the CDR3 DNA reads TGTGCCAGCAGCTTAGCGGGAGGGACAGGCTCCTACGAGCAGTACTTC. Full variable domain (remainder filled in from reference TRBV7-9 and TRBJ2-7): DTGVSQNPRHKITKRGQNVTFRCDPISEHNRLYWYRQTLGQGPEFLTYFQNEAQLEKSRLLSDRFSAERPKGSFSTLEIQRTEQGDSAMYLCASSLAGGTGSYEQYFGPGTRLTVT.

This clone was observed once. The V call is TRBV24-1, the J call TRBJ2-3; D gene ambiguous. This CDR3 is 13 amino acids long. CDR1 and CDR2 (germline): KGHDR, SFDVKD. V was pared by 1 base and J by 6 bases, with 7 bases between. CDR3 region: CATSDLTDDTQYF. For the CDR3, the DNA is TGTGCCACCAGTGATTTAACAGACGATACGCAGTATTTT.

The chain links TRBV6-1 to TRBJ1-6; D perhaps matches TRBD1 (6 bases). This CDR3 is 17 amino acids long. Trimming removed 2 bases at V and 7 bases at J, with 18 bases between. Germline CDR1 and CDR2: MNHNS and SASEGT. DNA of the CDR3: TGTGCCAGCAGTGAATTTGCTCGGGGGGCAGGGAATTCACCCCTCCACTTT. This gives the protein CASSEFARGAGNSPLHF.

The rearrangement links TRBV3-1 (or the pseudogene TRBV3-2) to TRBJ1-1, with 8 nucleotides matching TRBD1. The V gene end was trimmed by 4 bases and the J gene end by 4 bases; junction bases not matched to a gene: 2. The CDR3 loop spans 13 amino acids. Germline-derived CDR1 and CDR2 are LGHDT and YNNKEL (reference sequence). The DNA of the CDR3 is TGTGCCAGCAGCCCGACAGGGGTCACTGAAGCTTTCTTT. Amino acid sequence: CASSPTGVTEAFF.

This clone was detected once. The chain combines TRBV11-3 with TRBJ1-4; 10 nucleotides line up with TRBD1. CDR3 length: 17 amino acids. Germline V gene sequence: CDR1 SGHNT, CDR2 YENEEA. J lost 0 bases, V lost 8 bases, and 9 bases had no gene match. CDR3 residues: CASAPRDRGSTNEKLFF. In nucleotides, the CDR3 is TGTGCCAGCGCCCCCCGGGACAGGGGCTCAACTAATGAAAAACTGTTTTTT.

The chain carries TRBV5-6 and TRBJ2-2; no clear D gene. V was pared by 0 bases and J by 0 bases, with 6 bases between. CDR3 length: 15 amino acids. CDR1 is SGHDT, CDR2 YYEEEE, per germline. The CDR3 here is CASSLGSANTGELFF. The CDR3 DNA is TGTGCCAGCAGCTTGGGCAGCGCGAACACCGGGGAGCTGTTTTTT.

The rearrangement links TRBV9 to TRBJ1-6, with D possibly TRBD1 on 6 matching bases. V was shortened by 2 bases and J by 10 bases, with 16 bases between the two germline ends. This CDR3 contains 15 residues. The germline gives CDR1 SGDLS, CDR2 YYNGEE. The CDR3 DNA is TGTGCCAGCAGCGTGGCAGGGGTCGGTAGCTCACCCCTCCACTTT. Its translation is CASSVAGVGSSPLHF.

The rearrangement joins TRBV5-4 to TRBJ1-1; perhaps TRBD1 as D (5 bases). Per germline, CDR1 SGHNT and CDR2 YYREEE (reference sequence). V was trimmed by 4 bases and J by 4 bases, leaving 17 bases between them. The CDR3 is 15 amino acids. The CDR3 DNA follows: TGTGCCAGCAGCCCTGCGTCCGGGGGGGGCACTGAAGCTTTCTTT. Its protein product is CASSPASGGGTEAFF. Variable domain in full (rest from reference TRBV5-4 and TRBJ1-1): ETGVTQSPTHLIKTRGQQVTLRCSSQSGHNTVSWYQQALGQGPQFIFQYYREEENGRGNFPPRFSGLQFPNYSSELNVNALELDDSALYLCASSPASGGGTEAFFGQGTRLTVV.

The rearrangement uses TRBV4-3 and TRBJ2-1; D possibly corresponds to TRBD2 (6 bases). V dropped 2 bases and J dropped 7 bases, with 9 bases sitting between them. CDR3 length: 13 residues. Germline-derived CDR1 and CDR2 are LGHNA and YSLEER. The CDR3 DNA reads as TGCGCCAGCAGCCAACGGGGGAGGAATGAGCAGTTCTTC. The encoded protein is CASSQRGRNEQFF.

The J gene is TRBJ2-7, the V gene TRBV4-1, with D possibly TRBD2 on 7 matching bases. The germline gives CDR1 MGHRA, CDR2 YSYEKL. The CDR3 extends over 15 amino acids. The V end lost 5 bases, the J end lost 2 bases, and 16 bases lay between the germline ends. The CDR3 region has the DNA TGCGCCAGCAGCTATAGGGGGAGGGTCCCCTACGAGCAGTACTTC. Translating gives CASSYRGRVPYEQYF.

CDR3 region: CASSYSAGLNTEAFF. The CDR3 DNA sequence: TGTGCCAGCAGTTACTCGGCAGGGTTGAACACTGAAGCTTTCTTT. The chain joins TRBV6-5 to TRBJ1-1, with TRBD1 as a possible D gene (5 bases). This CDR3 contains 15 residues. V gave up 0 bases and J gave up 0 bases, with 8 bases separating them. The germline V gene encodes CDR1 MNHEY and CDR2 SVGAGI.

The rearrangement uses TRBV6-2 or TRBV6-3 and TRBJ1-1; D may be TRBD1 (6 bases). The CDR3 is made up of 16 amino acids. The germline gives CDR1 MNHEY, CDR2 SVGEGT. V lost 2 bases and J 4 bases, leaving 17 bases between the germline ends. The CDR3 nucleotides are TGTGCCAGCAGTTACCCGACAGGCGGGTTGGGCACTGAAGCTTTCTTT. Translated: CASSYPTGGLGTEAFF.

J is TRBJ1-5 and V is TRBV30; possible D gene TRBD1, 6 bases. The CDR3 consists of 15 residues. From germline, CDR1 is GTSNPN and CDR2 SVGIG (reference sequence). Trimming pared 0 bases from V and 9 bases from J, leaving 18 bases between. The CDR3 bases are TGTGCCTGGAGTGTACCTTCGACAGGACGGCCGCCCCAGCATTTT. This encodes CAWSVPSTGRPPQHF.

The chain carries TRBV3-1 (or the pseudogene TRBV3-2) and TRBJ1-2, with a possible D match to TRBD1 (5 bases). Trimming took off 10 bases at V and 5 bases at J, with 11 bases between the two ends. The CDR3 consists of 11 residues. Germline CDR1 and CDR2: LGHDT and YNNKEL (reference sequence). CDR3 sequence: CAISQGYGYTF. CDR3 in DNA: TGTGCCATCTCCCAGGGTTATGGCTACACCTTC.

The chain couples TRBV5-1 to TRBJ2-1; 9 bases fit TRBD1. CDR1 is SGHRS, CDR2 YFSETQ, per germline. The CDR3 loop spans 15 amino acids. After removal of 4 bases from V and 5 bases from J, the junction contained 7 bases not matched to a gene. CDR3 in amino acids: CASSPYRGRNNEQFF. CDR3 nucleotides: TGCGCCAGCAGCCCCTACAGGGGGCGGAACAATGAGCAGTTCTTC.

The chain uses TRBV12-3 or TRBV12-4 and TRBJ1-5, with D uncertain. With 4 bases removed from V and 1 base from J, the gap between germline ends came to 5 bases. The CDR3 sequence is 13 residues long. CDR3 in amino acids: CASSSQSNQPQHF. The CDR3 DNA reads as TGTGCCAGCAGTTCACAAAGCAATCAGCCCCAGCATTTT.

The V gene is TRBV29-1, the J gene TRBJ1-1, with 7 bases matching TRBD1. This CDR3 has 14 residues. Germline CDR1 is SQVTM and CDR2 is ANQGSEA. With V trimmed by 7 bases and J by 5 bases, 13 bases remained unmatched. The CDR3 DNA sequence: TGCAGCGCAAGTACACAGGGGATCGGTACTGAAGCTTTCTTT. This codes for CSASTQGIGTEAFF.

The rearrangement uses TRBV11-3 and TRBJ1-4; 7 nucleotides match TRBD1. The CDR3 covers 14 residues. Germline V gene data show CDR1 as SGHNT and CDR2 as YENEEA. V dropped 4 bases and J dropped 2; count of bases not matched to a gene: 1. In DNA form, the CDR3 reads TGTGCCAGCAGCTCGGGACAGACTAATGAAAAACTGTTTTTT. Its translation: CASSSGQTNEKLFF.

The chain carries TRBV3-1 (or the pseudogene TRBV3-2) and TRBJ1-3, with unresolved D. The ends were cut back, 1 base at V and 0 bases at J, with 10 bases in the middle. Germline V CDR1 and CDR2: LGHDT, YNNKEL (reference sequence). The CDR3 sequence is 16 residues long. This chain's CDR3 is CASSQAVMSSGNTIYF. DNA for the CDR3: TGTGCCAGCAGCCAAGCTGTAATGAGCTCTGGAAACACCATATATTTT.

The V and J genes are TRBV6-5 and TRBJ2-2, with TRBD2 matching over 7 bases. The CDR3 spans 13 residues. In germline, CDR1 is MNHEY, CDR2 SVGAGI. J gave up 6 bases and V 2 bases, and 0 bases lay outside the gene matches. CDR3 bases: TGTGCCAGCAGTTACGGGGGGGCCGGGGAGCTGTTTTTT. This translates into CASSYGGAGELFF.

This clone was detected a few times. This chain links TRBV11-3 with TRBJ2-3, with a possible D match to TRBD2 (6 bases). This CDR3 is built from 14 residues. V lost 5 bases, J lost 0 bases, and 9 bases lay in between. Germline CDR1 is SGHNT and CDR2 is YENEEA. The DNA for the CDR3 is TGTGCCAGCAGCCCCGGGGGTAGCACAGATACGCAGTATTTT. Amino acid sequence: CASSPGGSTDTQYF.

This sequence joins TRBV10-3 and TRBJ2-1; D possibly corresponds to TRBD1 (6 bases). There are 15 residues in the CDR3. Germline V gene lookup returns CDR1 ENHRY and CDR2 SYGVKD. V was cut by 11 bases and J by 5 bases, with 22 bases left in between. The chain's CDR3 is CAVTPRAGTNNEQFF. The DNA for the CDR3 is TGTGCCGTAACCCCCAGAGCCGGGACAAACAATGAGCAGTTCTTC.

The chain combines TRBV5-1 with TRBJ2-7, with 9 bases fitting TRBD2. CDR1 is SGHRS and CDR2 is YFSETQ in the germline V gene. CDR3 length: 18 amino acids. V lost 6 bases, J lost 0 bases, and 16 bases stayed unmatched. Here the CDR3 reads CASTPGRPAGGPSYEQYF. CDR3 nucleotide sequence: TGCGCCAGCACCCCCGGACGCCCAGCGGGGGGTCCCTCCTACGAGCAGTACTTC.